A single sample gave rise to the 19 T cell receptor beta chains below, sequenced in a study of immune characterization of retroperitoneal liposarcoma. TCRdb called the PCR reads again in MiXCR, with one record for every CDR3 protein. The sample lists about 10,000 distinct CDR3 sequences; roughly a quarter were seen once. Sequencing input: blood. These receptors all come from a male donor with retroperitoneal liposarcoma.

This clonotype has more than one count but fewer than ten. The CDR3 here is CASGLVKGDSLVPTDTQYF. The CDR3 DNA follows: TGTGCTAGTGGTTTGGTAAAAGGGGACAGTCTAGTTCCCACAGATACGCAGTATTTT. The V call is TRBV12-5, the J call TRBJ2-3, with TRBD1 identical over 7 bases. After removal of 0 bases from V and 2 bases from J, the junction contained 14 bases not matched to a gene. The CDR3 is made up of 19 amino acids. CDR1 is LGHNT, CDR2 FRNRAP, per germline.

The rearrangement links TRBV3-1 to TRBJ1-4; D unresolved. Germline assignment: CDR1 LGHDT and CDR2 YNNKEL (reference sequence). The CDR3 is 11 residues long. V was cut by 5 bases and J by 5 bases, with 3 bases left in between. The CDR3 loop is CASSRNEKLFF. The DNA for the CDR3 is TGTGCCAGCAGCAGAAATGAAAAACTGTTTTTT.

By its share, this clonotype is medium-sized. The chain couples TRBV6-6 to TRBJ2-2, with a weak D call TRBD2 (7 bases). The CDR3 has 14 residues. The germline V and J ends were trimmed by 2 bases and 7 bases, with 11 bases remaining between them. CDR1 is MNHNY, CDR2 SVGAGI, per germline (reference sequence). The CDR3 is CASSYGGGGGELFF. The CDR3, as DNA: TGTGCCAGCAGTTACGGGGGAGGGGGCGGGGAGCTGTTTTTT.

V gene TRBV6-8 combines with J gene TRBJ2-1; a weak D match, TRBD1 (6 bases). Germline CDR1 MNHGY, CDR2 SAAAGT. The CDR3 sequence is 13 residues long. V dropped 6 bases and J dropped 10 bases, with 16 bases sitting between them. CDR3 loop: CASRSGTRSEQFF. The CDR3 DNA reads TGTGCCAGCAGGTCCGGGACACGCTCCGAGCAGTTCTTC.

V gene TRBV11-3 combines with J gene TRBJ2-1; TRBD2 might be the D (5 bases). CDR1 is SGHNT and CDR2 is YENEEA in the germline V gene. Trimming left V 6 bases short and J 3 bases short, with 15 bases between. The CDR3 runs to 15 residues. CDR3 in DNA: TGTGCCAGCAGGGGAGCAGGCGAGGACTACAATGAGCAGTTCTTC. Amino acid sequence: CASRGAGEDYNEQFF.

V is TRBV27 and J is TRBJ1-6, with D perhaps matching TRBD1 (5 bases). This CDR3 is built from 17 residues. CDR1 is MNHEY and CDR2 is SMNVEV in the germline V gene (reference sequence). Trimming took 6 bases from V and 6 from J, leaving 21 bases between them. CDR3 DNA: TGTGCCAGCAGCCCCCGCGTAGGGGACGTCAGTAATTCACCCCTCCACTTT. It yields the protein CASSPRVGDVSNSPLHF.

This clonotype came up many times. The chain recombines TRBV6-1 with TRBJ2-5; maybe TRBD2 (7 bases). This CDR3 contains 14 residues. Per the germline V gene, CDR1 is MNHNS and CDR2 is SASEGT. Deletions cut 8 bases from V and 2 bases from J, with 15 bases between. The CDR3 reads CASGGAGEQETQYF. In DNA form, the CDR3 reads TGTGCCAGCGGGGGGGCGGGGGAGCAAGAGACCCAGTACTTC.

This clonotype was seen a few times. This chain joins TRBV12-3 or TRBV12-4 and TRBJ2-3; D is ambiguous. The CDR3 contains 13 residues. The V and J ends lost 6 bases and 2 bases respectively, with 9 bases between them. The chain's CDR3 is CASRDPSTDTQYF. CDR3 coding DNA: TGTGCCAGCAGAGACCCATCCACAGATACGCAGTATTTT.

This clonotype was counted many times. This chain uses TRBV6-5 with TRBJ2-1, with 9 bases lining up with TRBD2. From germline, CDR1 is MNHEY and CDR2 SVGAGI. V shed 2 bases, J shed 7 bases, and the junction held 6 bases outside the gene matches. This CDR3 has 15 residues. The CDR3 sequence is CASSYGGGARNEQFF. CDR3 coding DNA: TGTGCCAGCAGTTACGGCGGGGGGGCGCGAAATGAGCAGTTCTTC.

CDR3 nucleotide sequence: TGTGCCAGCAGCTGGGGACTAGCGGGGTCCCCAACCGGGGAGCTGTTTTTT. Translated, it gives CASSWGLAGSPTGELFF. The J gene is TRBJ2-2, the V gene TRBV7-6; 13 bases line up with TRBD2. With V trimmed by 4 bases and J by 5 bases, 7 bases remained unmatched. In germline, CDR1 is SGHVS, CDR2 FNYEAQ. The CDR3 extends over 17 amino acids.

V gene TRBV6-5 combines with J gene TRBJ1-4; the D gene is possibly TRBD1 (6 bases). The CDR3 spans 15 residues. Trimming stripped 2 bases from V and 8 bases from J, with 15 bases between. CDR1 MNHEY and CDR2 SVGAGI come from the germline V gene. CDR3 in amino acids: CASSYGGGSGEKLFF. The CDR3 DNA sequence: TGTGCCAGCAGTTACGGTGGGGGCTCAGGAGAAAAACTGTTTTTT.

This clonotype has more than one count but fewer than ten. J is TRBJ1-1 and V is TRBV6-1; possibly TRBD1 for D (5 bases). V was pared by 4 bases and J by 0 bases, with 12 bases between. The CDR3 spans 15 residues. Per the germline V gene, CDR1 is MNHNS and CDR2 is SASEGT. CDR3 nucleotide sequence: TGTGCCAGCAGTGCCCAAGGGGCTCTGAACACTGAAGCTTTCTTT. Translating it yields CASSAQGALNTEAFF.

The chain carries TRBV10-2 and TRBJ2-5; D not resolved. The CDR3 loop spans 12 amino acids. V lost 5 bases to trimming and J lost 2 bases, with 6 bases between them. Germline values: CDR1 WSHSY, CDR2 SAAADI. The CDR3: CASSLTQETQYF. The DNA for the CDR3 is TGCGCCAGCAGTCTGACACAAGAGACCCAGTACTTC.

This chain links TRBV4-2 with TRBJ1-2, with D hard to call. Germline V gene sequence: CDR1 LGHNA, CDR2 YNFKEQ. CDR3 length: 13 residues. Trimming cost V 4 bases and J 6 bases, with 12 bases left between them. CDR3 DNA sequence: TGTGCCAGCAGCCCTCCCCGGGGTGATGGCTACACCTTC. This gives the protein CASSPPRGDGYTF.

This clonotype was recorded once. With a much larger clone just one base away, this may be a read error. The genes are TRBV14 and TRBJ2-1; 7 positions match TRBD1. The V and J ends lost 4 bases and 10 bases, in that order; junction bases with no gene match: 19. Germline CDR1 SGHDN, CDR2 FVKESK. The CDR3 extends over 17 amino acids. The CDR3 loop is CASSLRTGTALSYEQFF. The CDR3 bases are TGTGCCAGCAGCCTTCGAACCGGGACAGCACTTTCCTACGAGCAGTTCTTC.

This clonotype came up many times. J is TRBJ1-2 and V is TRBV12-3 or TRBV12-4; D unclear. Trimming took 6 bases from V and 0 from J, leaving 5 bases between them. The CDR3 extends over 12 amino acids. The CDR3 here is CASSRTNYGYTF. The CDR3 coding sequence is TGTGCCAGCAGCCGGACTAACTATGGCTACACCTTC.

This clonotype has just one count. The chain is built from TRBV12-3 or TRBV12-4 and TRBJ2-4; TRBD1 is a possible D gene (5 bases). The CDR3 extends over 12 amino acids. V was trimmed by 7 bases and J by 6 bases, leaving 10 bases between them. The CDR3 sequence is CASKGSGNIQYF. For the CDR3, the DNA is TGTGCCAGCAAGGGGTCGGGAAACATTCAGTACTTC.

The sample holds a few counts of this clonotype. The chain joins TRBV15 to TRBJ2-4, with 8 bases lining up with TRBD2. Per the germline V gene, CDR1 is LNHNV and CDR2 is YYDKDF (reference sequence). This CDR3 spans 17 amino acids. V lost 5 bases, J lost 1 base, and 10 bases stayed unmatched. CDR3 sequence: CATSFTPGGGAKNIQYF. The CDR3 DNA reads as TGTGCCACCAGCTTCACTCCCGGGGGGGGGGCCAAAAACATTCAGTACTTC.

The chain has TRBV20-1 and TRBJ1-1; D ambiguous. Trimming took off 4 bases at V and 1 base at J, with 10 bases between the two ends. CDR3 length: 13 residues. CDR1 and CDR2 from the germline V gene are DFQATT and SNEGSKA (reference sequence). In DNA form, the CDR3 reads TGCAGTGCTACCGTCAACAGGAACACTGAAGCTTTCTTT. Protein product: CSATVNRNTEAFF.